This T cell receptor beta chain was identified in a study of T cell repertoires in cytomegalovirus infection. Study background: It can be stated that public TCR beta signatures indicated CMV infection as well as a matching HLA type.

This clonotype was recorded many times. Its antigen is currently unknown. One entry per CDR3 protein results from TCRdb running MiXCR on the reads. Among roughly 240,000 distinct CDR3 sequences, around 6.4% were seen once, and the ten largest hold around 6.9%. Per germline, CDR1 SGHNT and CDR2 YYREEE (reference sequence). The junction had 12 bases not matched to a gene; V was cut back by 2 bases and J by 9 bases. This CDR3 is built from 18 residues. Study-wide findings and caveats: Identification of carriers of CMV plus the relevant HLA was performed using cumulative public TCR beta family frequency. HLA-C-restricted CMV-specific TCR beta clonotypes prevailed in the ex vivo response.

The clonotype comes from a human donor in good health (CMV status not recorded). Some clones in this sample may be carry-over from other donors' samples. The sample comprised PBMCs. The rearrangement joins TRBV5-4 to TRBJ2-1, with 15 positions matching TRBD2. CDR3 in DNA: TGTGCCAGCAGCTTATCACTCGGGACTAGCGGGGGGCGCCTTGAGCAGTTCTTC. This gives the protein CASSLSLGTSGGRLEQFF. The whole variable domain, remainder taken from reference TRBV5-4 and TRBJ2-1, is ETGVTQSPTHLIKTRGQQVTLRCSSQSGHNTVSWYQQALGQGPQFIFQYYREEENGRGNFPPRFSGLQFPNYSSELNVNALELDDSALYLCASSLSLGTSGGRLEQFFGPGTRLTVL.